One sample yielded the 31 T cell receptor beta chains listed below, sequenced in a study of blood T cell repertoires in COVID-19. Method: immunoSEQ multiplex PCR; TCRdb's copy keeps in-frame clones and lacks some. The table shows 350,000 to 400,000 clones, with about 88% occurring only once. Sequencing was carried out using PBMCs or T cells enriched from blood (not recorded which). These receptors were taken from a woman under 30 who had recovered from COVID-19.

This clone has just a few counts. This sequence joins TRBV14 and TRBJ1-4; 7 bases line up with TRBD1. The V segment lost 2 bases and the J segment 4 bases; nucleotides outside the gene matches: 4. Germline V gene sequence: CDR1 SGHDN, CDR2 FVKESK. CDR3 length: 15 residues. This CDR3 reads CASSQHRGLNEKLFF. CDR3 nucleotides: TGTGCCAGCAGCCAACACAGGGGCCTTAATGAAAAACTGTTTTTT.

The sample holds one count of this clone. The chain joins TRBV10-3 to TRBJ2-2; D is perhaps TRBD2 (5 bases). Between the trimmed V and J ends, which lost 8 bases and 1 base, there was a span of 5 bases. The germline gives CDR1 ENHRY, CDR2 SYGVKD. There are 12 residues in the CDR3. The chain's CDR3 is CAIRGNTGELFF. DNA for the CDR3: TGTGCCATCCGGGGGAACACCGGGGAGCTGTTTTTT.

The chain employs TRBV11-2 and TRBJ1-2; 7 bases are a match to TRBD1. This CDR3 region has 15 residues. V was pared by 2 bases and J by 6 bases, with 9 bases of the junction left unmatched. Germline V gene data show CDR1 as SGHAT and CDR2 as FQNNGV. The CDR3 loop is CASSLYWTGDDGYTF. CDR3 nucleotides: TGTGCCAGCAGCTTATATTGGACAGGAGACGATGGCTACACCTTC.

This chain connects TRBV6-5 to TRBJ1-5, with unresolved D. The V end was cut by 5 bases, the J end by 2 bases, with 7 bases between. The germline gives CDR1 MNHEY, CDR2 SVGAGI. The CDR3 length is 13 residues. CDR3 nucleotide sequence: TGTGCCAGCAGTCCTCGGGGCAATCAGCCCCAGCATTTT. Translation: CASSPRGNQPQHF.

This clone was picked up one time. The CDR3 sequence is CASSLTLERGSPLHF. The CDR3 nucleotides read TGTGCCAGCAGCCTTACGCTGGAGAGAGGATCACCCCTCCACTTT. J is TRBJ1-6 and V is TRBV6-5; D gene unclear. V was pared by 6 bases and J by 10 bases, with 19 bases between. This CDR3 spans 15 amino acids. Germline V gene lookup returns CDR1 MNHEY and CDR2 SVGAGI.

The chain recombines TRBV19 with TRBJ1-3; D might be TRBD1 (5 bases). Germline CDR1 LNHDA, CDR2 SQIVND (reference sequence). Trimming left V 5 bases short and J 4 bases short, with 12 bases between. CDR3 length: 14 residues. DNA of the CDR3: TGTGCCAGTAGTCTCGGGACTTCAGGAAACACCATATATTTT. Protein: CASSLGTSGNTIYF.

This sequence joins TRBV7-3 and TRBJ1-1; 7 nucleotides match TRBD1. There are 13 residues in the CDR3. The germline V gene has CDR1 SGHTA and CDR2 FQGTGA. V shed 5 bases, J shed 7 bases, and the junction held 7 bases outside the gene matches. The CDR3 spells CASSRIDRDEAFF. CDR3 bases: TGTGCCAGCAGCAGGATCGACAGGGATGAAGCTTTCTTT.

The chain employs TRBV3-1 (or the pseudogene TRBV3-2) and TRBJ1-6, with 9 bases aligning to TRBD1. Looked up from germline, CDR1 is LGHDT and CDR2 is YNNKEL (reference sequence). The CDR3 runs 16 residues. The junction had 8 bases not matched to a gene; V was cut back by 4 bases and J by 7 bases. The CDR3 is CASSPQGAFGNSPLHF. The CDR3 coding sequence is TGTGCCAGCAGCCCACAGGGGGCCTTTGGGAATTCACCCCTCCACTTT.

The chain combines TRBV30 with TRBJ1-1; TRBD1 might be the D (6 bases). V lost 0 bases and J lost 2, with 19 bases in between. This CDR3 comprises 17 residues. Per the germline V gene, CDR1 is GTSNPN and CDR2 is SVGIG (reference sequence). This chain's CDR3 is CAWSVRWGRGENTEAFF. CDR3 DNA: TGTGCCTGGAGTGTACGCTGGGGGCGAGGGGAAAACACTGAAGCTTTCTTT.

The V and J genes are TRBV5-5 and TRBJ2-1; TRBD1 aligns across 10 bases. V shed 1 base and J 9 bases; nucleotides not matched to a gene: 4. The CDR3 is made up of 14 amino acids. Germline loops: CDR1 SGHKS, CDR2 YYEKEE (reference sequence). This CDR3 is CASSLWDRGTEQFF. Here the CDR3 DNA reads TGTGCCAGCAGCTTGTGGGACAGGGGTACTGAGCAGTTCTTC.

In this sample, this clone turned up a few times. The CDR3 region is CASSPEGRSYNEQFF. Here the CDR3 DNA reads TGCGCCAGCAGCCCCGAGGGGAGGTCCTACAATGAGCAGTTCTTC. The rearrangement links TRBV5-1 to TRBJ2-1; D is possibly TRBD2 (6 bases). Per the germline V gene, CDR1 is SGHRS and CDR2 is YFSETQ. Trimming removed 4 bases at V and 1 base at J, with 12 bases between. The CDR3 is made up of 15 amino acids.

This clone appeared a single time. V and J are TRBV27 and TRBJ2-7; possible D gene TRBD2, 6 bases. The CDR3 covers 14 residues. The germline V and J ends were trimmed by 7 bases and 2 bases, with 15 bases remaining between them. CDR1 and CDR2 (germline): MNHEY, SMNVEV (reference sequence). The CDR3 DNA is TGTGCCAGCAAAATCGGAGGGGCACCCTACGAGCAGTACTTC. Translated, it gives CASKIGGAPYEQYF.

The V and J genes are TRBV6-4 and TRBJ2-7; 10 bases align to TRBD1. The junction had 10 bases not matched to a gene; V was cut back by 2 bases and J by 3 bases. CDR3 length: 17 residues. The germline V gene encodes CDR1 MRHNA and CDR2 SNTAGT. The DNA for the CDR3 is TGTGCCAGCAGTGACCCGAACTGGGGACAGGGGAACTACGAGCAGTACTTC. Translating gives CASSDPNWGQGNYEQYF.

The chain employs TRBV27 and TRBJ1-5; D may be TRBD1 (5 bases). In germline, CDR1 is MNHEY, CDR2 SMNVEV (reference sequence). The CDR3 covers 14 residues. Trimming removed 8 bases from V and 5 bases from J, with 16 bases in between. CDR3 region: CASQSGGAHQPQHF. In DNA, the CDR3 is TGTGCCAGCCAATCAGGAGGGGCTCATCAGCCCCAGCATTTT.

The CDR3 loop reads CASSLAQGGGNTEAFF. The DNA for the CDR3 is TGCGCCAGCAGCTTGGCCCAGGGAGGGGGGAACACTGAAGCTTTCTTT. V is TRBV5-1 and J is TRBJ1-1, with a possible D match to TRBD1 (6 bases). The CDR3 runs 16 residues. The germline V gene has CDR1 SGHRS and CDR2 YFSETQ. V shed 0 bases and J shed 1 base, with 13 bases lying between them. Supplemented by reference TRBV5-1 and TRBJ1-1, the full variable domain reads KAGVTQTPRYLIKTRGQQVTLSCSPISGHRSVSWYQQTPGQGLQFLFEYFSETQRNKGNFPGRFSGRQFSNSRSEMNVSTLELGDSALYLCASSLAQGGGNTEAFFGQGTRLTVV.

The V and J genes are TRBV18 and TRBJ2-7; 7 nucleotides agree with TRBD1. CDR1 KGHSH and CDR2 LQKENI come from the germline V gene. This CDR3 comprises 16 residues. With V trimmed by 3 bases and J by 0 bases, 8 bases remained unmatched. Written as DNA, the CDR3 is TGTGCCAGCTCACCCGAGACAGGGAACCCCTCCTACGAGCAGTACTTC. Translated: CASSPETGNPSYEQYF. Full variable domain (rest looked up from reference TRBV18 and TRBJ2-7): NAGVMQNPRHLVRRRGQEARLRCSPMKGHSHVYWYRQLPEEGLKFMVYLQKENIIDESGMPKERFSAEFPKEGPSILRIQQVVRGDSAAYFCASSPETGNPSYEQYFGPGTRLTVT.

A word on this clone: Different DNA sequences within this sample yield the same CDR3. The rearrangement uses TRBV19 and TRBJ2-5; 7 bases match TRBD2. The CDR3 extends over 14 amino acids. Germline CDR1 and CDR2: LNHDA and SQIVND (reference sequence). The V and J ends lost 3 bases and 4 bases, in that order; junction bases with no gene match: 5. The CDR3 DNA is TGTGCCAGTAGTATTGGGGGGGGAGCAGAGACCCAGTACTTC. It yields the protein CASSIGGGAETQYF.

The chain is built from TRBV18 and TRBJ2-5, with 8 bases that match TRBD2. The CDR3 contains 21 residues. Germline V CDR1 and CDR2: KGHSH, LQKENI. With V trimmed by 0 bases and J by 2 bases, 20 bases remained unmatched. The CDR3 region has the DNA TGTGCCAGCTCACCACCTAATCATCGGATCGGGAGGGGGGACTCACAAGAGACCCAGTACTTC. Its translation is CASSPPNHRIGRGDSQETQYF.

This clone was found once. This chain uses TRBV28 with TRBJ1-2, with 9 nucleotides matching TRBD1. The CDR3 is 14 residues long. V dropped 6 bases and J dropped 4; count of bases not matched to a gene: 6. Germline V CDR1 and CDR2: MDHEN, SYDVKM. This CDR3 reads CASSPGTGPYGYTF. CDR3 DNA: TGTGCCAGCAGCCCTGGGACAGGGCCCTATGGCTACACCTTC.

V usage is TRBV28 and J usage is TRBJ1-2; 7 bases agree with TRBD1. Germline trimming cut 1 base from V and 2 bases from J; bases unmatched to any gene: 4. Germline V gene lookup returns CDR1 MDHEN and CDR2 SYDVKM. The CDR3 is 15 residues long. This chain's CDR3 is CASSLLLGQNYGYTF. Written as DNA, the CDR3 is TGTGCCAGCAGTTTATTGTTGGGACAGAACTATGGCTACACCTTC.

The chain's CDR3 is CASSIVPSGAGEQFF. The CDR3, as DNA: TGTGCCAGTAGTATAGTACCTAGCGGGGCTGGTGAGCAGTTCTTC. The rearrangement uses TRBV19 and TRBJ2-1; 9 positions match TRBD2. The J segment lost 9 bases and the V segment lost 1 base, leaving 7 bases of the junction unmatched. CDR1 and CDR2 (germline): LNHDA, SQIVND (reference sequence). The CDR3 has 15 amino acids.

The V gene is TRBV6-1, the J gene TRBJ1-6; D gene uncertain. Germline CDR1 and CDR2: MNHNS and SASEGT. This CDR3 is 13 amino acids long. V shed 0 bases and J shed 9 bases, with 6 bases lying between them. The CDR3 sequence: CASSEAGGSPLHF. The CDR3 coding sequence is TGTGCCAGCAGTGAAGCGGGAGGTTCACCCCTCCACTTT.

The CDR3 DNA is TGCGCCAGCAGTCATGGGACTAGCGGAGATTGGGGTACGCAGTATTTT. This gives the protein CASSHGTSGDWGTQYF. The V call is TRBV5-1, the J call TRBJ2-3; 11 bases are a match to TRBD2. Germline V gives CDR1 SGHRS, CDR2 YFSETQ. After removal of 5 bases from V and 8 bases from J, the junction contained 13 bases not matched to a gene. This CDR3 has 16 amino acids.

The CDR3 nucleotides read TGTGCCAGCGACCCGGACAGGGTCAATGAGCAGTTCTTC. Protein product: CASDPDRVNEQFF. This rearrangement joins TRBV2 to TRBJ2-1, with 8 bases that match TRBD1. The J segment lost 6 bases and the V segment lost 8 bases, leaving 6 bases of the junction unmatched. Germline V lookup: CDR1 SNHLY, CDR2 FYNNEI. The CDR3 spans 13 residues.

The J gene is TRBJ1-3, the V gene TRBV7-2, with D tentatively TRBD1 (6 bases). The CDR3 sequence is 15 residues long. CDR1 and CDR2 (germline): SGHTA, FQGNSA. Between the trimmed V and J ends, which lost 2 bases and 0 bases, there was a span of 8 bases. The CDR3 coding sequence is TGTGCCAGCAGCTTATCACAGGGCTCTGGAAACACCATATATTTT. Protein: CASSLSQGSGNTIYF.

V usage is TRBV27 and J usage is TRBJ2-1; no reliable D call. This CDR3 has 11 residues. Trimming shortened V by 2 bases and J by 8 bases, and 4 bases separated the two germline ends. Looked up from germline, CDR1 is MNHEY and CDR2 is SMNVEV (reference sequence). Here the CDR3 DNA reads TGTGCCAGCAGTTTACTAGATGAGCAGTTCTTC. Translation: CASSLLDEQFF.

In this sample, this clone turned up once. The chain uses TRBV2 and TRBJ2-3; TRBD2 is a possible D gene (6 bases). V was clipped by 7 bases and J by 2 bases, with 13 bases between them. The CDR3 has 14 residues. Germline V gene lookup returns CDR1 SNHLY and CDR2 FYNNEI. Here the CDR3 reads CASTPGLLTDTQYF. DNA of the CDR3: TGTGCCAGCACCCCGGGACTTCTCACAGATACGCAGTATTTT.

The rearrangement joins TRBV2 to TRBJ2-1, with 8 bases aligning to TRBD2. Losses at the gene ends were 11 bases for V and 3 bases for J; bases not matched to a gene: 9. CDR1 is SNHLY and CDR2 is FYNNEI in the germline V gene. CDR3 size: 14 residues. CDR3: CAHGREGLYNEQFF. The CDR3 nucleotides are TGTGCCCACGGGAGGGAGGGGCTCTACAATGAGCAGTTCTTC.

The gene calls are TRBV27 and TRBJ2-1; the match to TRBD2 covers 10 bases. Losses at the gene ends were 5 bases for V and 7 bases for J; bases not matched to a gene: 8. The CDR3 covers 15 residues. The germline CDR1 and CDR2 sequences are MNHEY and SMNVEV (reference sequence). The CDR3 bases are TGTGCCAGCAGTCCCGGGACTAGCGTATGGAATGAGCAGTTCTTC. It translates to CASSPGTSVWNEQFF.

The chain is built from TRBV4-1 and TRBJ2-7; tentatively, D is TRBD2 (6 bases). The CDR3 contains 15 residues. Germline assignment: CDR1 MGHRA and CDR2 YSYEKL. With 1 base removed from V and 0 bases from J, the gap between germline ends came to 10 bases. CDR3: CASSQGAGLSYEQYF. Written as DNA, the CDR3 is TGCGCCAGCAGCCAAGGCGCGGGGCTCTCCTACGAGCAGTACTTC.

This clone came up a few times. The DNA for the CDR3 is TGTGCCAGCAGCTTAGGCGGGGTACAAGAGACCCAGTACTTC. Protein: CASSLGGVQETQYF. The chain combines TRBV7-3 with TRBJ2-5, with D possibly being TRBD2 (6 bases). The CDR3 runs to 14 residues. Trimming took off 2 bases at V and 2 bases at J, with 9 bases between the two ends. The germline V gene encodes CDR1 SGHTA and CDR2 FQGTGA.